This is a list of T cell receptor beta chains from one sample in a study of blood T cell repertoires in COVID-19. Libraries were prepared by immunoSEQ multiplex PCR; TCRdb keeps only in-frame clonotypes and omits some of them. The sample lists 200,000 to 250,000 clones, around 83% occurring once. Sequences were obtained from peripheral blood. These receptors all stem from a woman aged 80 or older with COVID-19, enrolled during active disease. The conserved cysteine and the conserved F or W are not part of the CDR3 here. The order of the fields is J gene, V gene, clone size, CDR3 protein. Clone size is not always given. Where it is, it says once, few, many or a class for expanded clones.

J gene: TRBJ2-1
V gene: TRBV15
clone size: .
CDR3 protein: ATSRVSPGTGDEQF

J gene: TRBJ1-2
V gene: TRBV18
clone size: .
CDR3 protein: ASSLKQNYGYT

J gene: TRBJ1-2
V gene: TRBV27
clone size: .
CDR3 protein: ASSSGKANYGYT

J gene: TRBJ2-7
V gene: TRBV4-1
clone size: .
CDR3 protein: ASSQELAGGGYEQY

J gene: TRBJ2-1
V gene: TRBV5-1
clone size: .
CDR3 protein: ASSPTGLYHNEQF

J gene: TRBJ2-7
V gene: TRBV12-3/TRBV12-4
clone size: few
CDR3 protein: ASSTTVTYEQY

J gene: TRBJ1-2
V gene: TRBV2
clone size: .
CDR3 protein: ASTKGEGRNYGYT

J gene: TRBJ2-5
V gene: TRBV10-3
clone size: .
CDR3 protein: ASRTSGLQETQY

J gene: TRBJ2-5
V gene: TRBV7-2
clone size: .
CDR3 protein: ASSTRGGQETQY

J gene: TRBJ1-5
V gene: TRBV2
clone size: .
CDR3 protein: ASRVSGNQPQH

J gene: TRBJ2-5
V gene: TRBV13
clone size: .
CDR3 protein: ASSALAGGQETQY

J gene: TRBJ1-1
V gene: TRBV30
clone size: .
CDR3 protein: AWSVRKGIRTEAF

J gene: TRBJ2-7
V gene: TRBV27
clone size: once
CDR3 protein: ASSDQGDGDEQY

J gene: TRBJ1-1
V gene: TRBV19
clone size: .
CDR3 protein: ASSLDPGHVNTEAF

J gene: TRBJ2-2
V gene: TRBV7-3
clone size: .
CDR3 protein: ASSLDSVTGELF